The 2 T cell receptor beta chains given below trace back to one sample, sequenced in a study of molecular identifiers for immune sequencing clone quantification. TCRdb re-called the PCR reads with MiXCR, one entry per CDR3 protein. The sample contains about 510,000 distinct CDR3 sequences, approximately 25% of which appear only once. Sequencing was carried out using naive CD8+ T cells from blood, with Jurkat cell RNA spiked in. The sample's subset: FACS-sorted CD8+CD4-CCR7+CD45RA+ naive T cells. The receptors stem from a human donor in good health. Some libraries in this study had Jurkat cell RNA spiked in.

This clonotype was seen ten or more times. The chain uses TRBV12-3 or TRBV12-4 and TRBJ2-7; possibly TRBD1 for D (6 bases). V dropped 5 bases and J dropped 3 bases, with 8 bases sitting between them. The CDR3 contains 12 residues. This CDR3 is CASSKDSYEQYF. CDR3 nucleotide sequence: TGTGCCAGCAGTAAGGACAGCTACGAGCAGTACTTC.

This clonotype was counted a few times. The chain is built from TRBV6-2 or TRBV6-3 and TRBJ2-3, with D perhaps matching TRBD1 or TRBD2 (5 bases each). The CDR3 consists of 17 residues. Germline assignment: CDR1 MNHEY and CDR2 SVGEGT. V shed 6 bases and J shed 2 bases, with 21 bases lying between them. CDR3 loop: CASRGRRDPSLTDTQYF. The CDR3 coding sequence is TGTGCCAGCAGGGGGAGACGGGACCCCAGTCTCACAGATACGCAGTATTTT.